The source of this T cell receptor beta chain is a study of T cell changes during pregnancy in multiple sclerosis. CDR3 length: 16 residues. The germline V gene has CDR1 MGHDK and CDR2 SYGVNS. Between the trimmed V and J ends, which lost 0 bases and 2 bases, there was a span of 13 bases. Profiling relied on immunoSEQ multiplex PCR, and the TCRdb table lists in-frame clones only, not all of them. The sample has about 93,000 clones, approximately 92% seen once; the top ten hold approximately 2.2%. This specimen was peripheral blood, taken after pregnancy. This sequence joins TRBV25-1 and TRBJ1-1; the D gene is possibly TRBD1 (6 bases). The TCR originated in a female donor with multiple sclerosis, enrolled in a pregnancy study. The CDR3 nucleotides read TGTGCCAGCAGTGAATATGGGGCACAGGGTAACACTGAAGCTTTCTTT. Translated, it gives CASSEYGAQGNTEAFF.